This T cell receptor beta chain was identified during a study of early T cells in non-severe SARS-CoV-2 infection. About the study: Sequenced material consisted of bulk RNA (from unsorted whole blood), and chains were unpaired.

The TCR library protocol was used to attach unique molecular identifiers. These identifiers were attached to individual cDNA molecules. TCRdb analysed the 5' RACE reads with MiXCR anew, one entry per CDR3 protein. The table lists 70,000 to 95,000 distinct CDR3 sequences, approximately 14% of them singletons, with just under 0.6% in the top ten. The CDR3 extends over 14 amino acids. J was trimmed by 6 bases and V by 5 bases; bases with no gene match: 9. Germline CDR1 SGHVS, CDR2 FQNEAQ. Study observations and caveats: Private and CD4 specificities were missed by VDJdb matching, skewed to anti-spike CD8.

For this clonotype: Its antigen remains unknown.

The receptor comes from an adult who was a healthcare worker with PCR-confirmed SARS-CoV-2 infection or an uninfected control (not recorded which). This chain uses TRBV7-8 with TRBJ2-5, with 7 positions matching TRBD2. Sequenced material: whole blood. The CDR3 reads CASSLGTTPQTQYF. The CDR3 bases are TGTGCCAGCAGCCTTGGGACTACTCCCCAGACCCAGTACTTC.